This is a list of T cell receptor beta chains from one sample in a study of blood T cells in healthy people across ages. MiXCR, run by TCRdb on the 5' RACE reads, gives a single entry per CDR3 protein. Among about 1.7 million distinct CDR3 sequences listed, approximately 28% were seen once. The sequencing sample was made of blood. These receptors all come from a woman aged 25 to 39 in good health. The CDR3 runs from the conserved cysteine through the conserved F or W. A D gene is named only where the DNA matches it firmly. Clone size, where shown, is once, few, many, or a class for clones that have expanded.

d_gene: .
abundance: few
v_gene: TRBV2
j_gene: TRBJ1-1
CDR3nt: TGTGCCAGCGTTAGACAGGCGTTGAACACTGAAGCTTTCTTT
CDR3aa: CASVRQALNTEAFF

d_gene: .
abundance: many
v_gene: TRBV6-5
j_gene: TRBJ2-5
CDR3nt: TGTGCCAGCACTGGGACCCCCGTGGGGACCCAGTACTTC
CDR3aa: CASTGTPVGTQYF

d_gene: .
abundance: .
v_gene: TRBV29-1
j_gene: TRBJ1-1
CDR3nt: TGCAGCGTTGAAGGGGCCTACCGGATCAGGGAAGCTTTCTTT
CDR3aa: CSVEGAYRIREAFF

d_gene: .
abundance: few
v_gene: TRBV5-1
j_gene: TRBJ1-5
CDR3nt: TGCGCCAGCAGCTTACGACCGCGCCCGAATCAGCCCCAGCATTTT
CDR3aa: CASSLRPRPNQPQHF

d_gene: .
abundance: .
v_gene: TRBV7-9
j_gene: TRBJ2-5
CDR3nt: TGTGCCAGCAGCTTACTATTCGGGACCCCCCAAGAGACCCAGTACTTC
CDR3aa: CASSLLFGTPQETQYF

d_gene: .
abundance: .
v_gene: TRBV7-9
j_gene: TRBJ1-1
CDR3nt: TGTGCCAGCAGCTCCCTGACAGTCTTGAACACTGAAGCTTTCTTT
CDR3aa: CASSSLTVLNTEAFF

d_gene: .
abundance: .
v_gene: TRBV29-1
j_gene: TRBJ1-4
CDR3nt: TGCAGCGTTGGGGGAGGGGTCAATGAAAAACTGTTTTTT
CDR3aa: CSVGGGVNEKLFF

d_gene: .
abundance: .
v_gene: TRBV15
j_gene: TRBJ2-7
CDR3nt: TGTGCCACCAGCAGAGACATGGGCGGTTGGAAGCAGTACTTC
CDR3aa: CATSRDMGGWKQYF

d_gene: .
abundance: .
v_gene: TRBV20-1
j_gene: TRBJ2-7
CDR3nt: TGCAGTGCTAGTCCCAGCGGGTCTACCTACGAGCAGTACTTC
CDR3aa: CSASPSGSTYEQYF

d_gene: .
abundance: .
v_gene: TRBV5-1
j_gene: TRBJ2-5
CDR3nt: TGCGCCAGCAGCTTGGATTCTCTCCGGGAGACCCAGTACTTC
CDR3aa: CASSLDSLRETQYF

d_gene: .
abundance: few
v_gene: TRBV5-1
j_gene: TRBJ2-7
CDR3nt: TGCGCCAGCAGCTTGAGAACTCTCGACGAGCAGTACTTC
CDR3aa: CASSLRTLDEQYF

d_gene: TRBD1
abundance: few
v_gene: TRBV9
j_gene: TRBJ2-3
CDR3nt: TGTGCCAGCAGCGTAGAGGACAGGAGGTTTTCAGATACGCAGTATTTT
CDR3aa: CASSVEDRRFSDTQYF

d_gene: TRBD2
abundance: many
v_gene: TRBV20-1
j_gene: TRBJ2-1
CDR3nt: TGCAGTGCAAGCGGACTAGCGGGCGGTAACAATGAGCAGTTCTTC
CDR3aa: CSASGLAGGNNEQFF

d_gene: .
abundance: few
v_gene: TRBV7-9
j_gene: TRBJ2-1
CDR3nt: TGTGCCAGCAGCTTAGTTCCAGCTCAAGAGACCCAGTTCTTC
CDR3aa: CASSLVPAQETQFF

d_gene: TRBD1
abundance: many
v_gene: TRBV12-3/TRBV12-4
j_gene: TRBJ1-2
CDR3nt: TGTGCCAGCAGTGATCCGGGACAGGGGCGCTATGGCTACACCTTC
CDR3aa: CASSDPGQGRYGYTF

d_gene: .
abundance: few
v_gene: TRBV5-1
j_gene: TRBJ2-3
CDR3nt: TGCGCCAGCAACAGGGGGGGCTTATCAGATACGCAGTATTTT
CDR3aa: CASNRGGLSDTQYF

d_gene: .
abundance: few
v_gene: TRBV4-1
j_gene: TRBJ2-5
CDR3nt: TGCGCCAGCAGCCCGGACGGGGGCCGGCAGTACTTC
CDR3aa: CASSPDGGRQYF

d_gene: .
abundance: few
v_gene: TRBV20-1
j_gene: TRBJ2-4
CDR3nt: TGCAGTGCTAGTCCTCAGGGGTGGGGCATTCAGTACTTC
CDR3aa: CSASPQGWGIQYF